These T cell receptor beta chains were read from a single sample in a study of T cell responses to AZD1222 COVID-19 vaccine. Method: immunoSEQ multiplex PCR; TCRdb's copy keeps in-frame clones and lacks some. The table has approximately 170,000 clones, 92% seen once; the top ten hold around 0.98%. The input for sequencing was peripheral blood, taken 28 days after the second AZD1222 dose. These receptors all come from an adult who received the AZD1222 COVID-19 vaccine. Both conserved end residues are part of each CDR3. The D gene is left open where the match is weak. Some rows have no size entry. The others give once, few or many, or a class for an expanded clone.

D gene: .; V gene: TRBV6-5; J gene: TRBJ2-3; clone size: .; CDR3 DNA: TGTGCCAGCAGTTACTCAGGGTTTACAGATACGCAGTATTTT; CDR3 protein: CASSYSGFTDTQYF
D gene: TRBD1; V gene: TRBV2; J gene: TRBJ1-3; clone size: .; CDR3 DNA: TGTGCCAGCAGTCCGGACAGGAACTCTGGAAACACCATATATTTT; CDR3 protein: CASSPDRNSGNTIYF
D gene: .; V gene: TRBV5-1; J gene: TRBJ1-1; clone size: .; CDR3 DNA: TGCGCCAGCAGACAGGCTACTGAAGCTTTCTTT; CDR3 protein: CASRQATEAFF
D gene: .; V gene: TRBV18; J gene: TRBJ1-2; clone size: .; CDR3 DNA: TGTGCCAGCTCACCTGCGGGGACCTATGGCTACACCTTC; CDR3 protein: CASSPAGTYGYTF
D gene: .; V gene: TRBV4-1; J gene: TRBJ1-5; clone size: .; CDR3 DNA: TGCGCCAGCAGCCAAGCCGGGACGAGGCAGCCCCAGCATTTT; CDR3 protein: CASSQAGTRQPQHF
D gene: .; V gene: TRBV7-8; J gene: TRBJ1-1; clone size: .; CDR3 DNA: TGTGCCAGCAGCCGAGGACAGGAAGCTTTCTTT; CDR3 protein: CASSRGQEAFF
D gene: .; V gene: TRBV13; J gene: TRBJ2-2; clone size: .; CDR3 DNA: TGTGCCAGCAGCCTACCTACGTACACCGGGGAGCTGTTTTTT; CDR3 protein: CASSLPTYTGELFF
D gene: .; V gene: TRBV19; J gene: TRBJ1-6; clone size: .; CDR3 DNA: TGTGCCAGTAGTATCGGACCTAGCTCCTATAATTCACCCCTCCACTTT; CDR3 protein: CASSIGPSSYNSPLHF
D gene: .; V gene: TRBV5-4; J gene: TRBJ1-3; clone size: .; CDR3 DNA: TGTGCCAGCAGCACCGACATTCATGGAAACACCATATATTTT; CDR3 protein: CASSTDIHGNTIYF
D gene: TRBD1; V gene: TRBV12-3/TRBV12-4; J gene: TRBJ1-1; clone size: .; CDR3 DNA: TGTGCCAGCAGGGGGACAGTGAACACTGAAGCTTTCTTT; CDR3 protein: CASRGTVNTEAFF
D gene: .; V gene: TRBV10-1; J gene: TRBJ1-1; clone size: few; CDR3 DNA: TGCGCCAGCAGTGAGTCCCCGGCAGCAGGCACTGAAGCTTTCTTT; CDR3 protein: CASSESPAAGTEAFF
D gene: .; V gene: TRBV6-5; J gene: TRBJ1-4; clone size: .; CDR3 DNA: TGTGCCAGCAGGCGGGACGTCGGAGGCGAAAAACTGTTTTTT; CDR3 protein: CASRRDVGGEKLFF
D gene: TRBD1; V gene: TRBV4-2; J gene: TRBJ1-2; clone size: .; CDR3 DNA: TGTGCCAGCAGCCAAGATGTAAACAGGGGTAGCTATGGCTACACCTTC; CDR3 protein: CASSQDVNRGSYGYTF
D gene: .; V gene: TRBV6-5; J gene: TRBJ1-1; clone size: .; CDR3 DNA: TGTGCCAGCAGTTACCATCAAACAGGGAGGACTGAAGCTTTCTTT; CDR3 protein: CASSYHQTGRTEAFF
D gene: .; V gene: TRBV18; J gene: TRBJ1-5; clone size: .; CDR3 DNA: TGTGCCAGCTCACCGCTGCCCCCCGCCCAAGGTCAGCCCCAGCATTTT; CDR3 protein: CASSPLPPAQGQPQHF
D gene: TRBD1; V gene: TRBV7-9; J gene: TRBJ2-2; clone size: .; CDR3 DNA: TGTGCCAGCAGCAATCCGGGACAGGGCGTGGTTCGGGGCACCGGGGAGCTGTTTTTT; CDR3 protein: CASSNPGQGVVRGTGELFF
D gene: .; V gene: TRBV4-2; J gene: TRBJ2-2; clone size: .; CDR3 DNA: TGTGCCAGCAGCCAAGATAGCAGGAGGGGGGAGAACACCGGGGAGCTGTTTTTT; CDR3 protein: CASSQDSRRGENTGELFF
D gene: .; V gene: TRBV7-9; J gene: TRBJ2-5; clone size: .; CDR3 DNA: TGTGCCAGCAGCTTATCTGGAGGGACCCAGTACTTC; CDR3 protein: CASSLSGGTQYF
D gene: .; V gene: TRBV7-9; J gene: TRBJ1-1; clone size: .; CDR3 DNA: TGTGCCAGCAGCATTACAGGGTCGAACACTGAAGCTTTCTTT; CDR3 protein: CASSITGSNTEAFF
D gene: .; V gene: TRBV3-1/TRBV3-2; J gene: TRBJ1-6; clone size: once; CDR3 DNA: TGTGCCAGCAGCCAAGGGGTACAGGGTTCACCCCTCCACTTT; CDR3 protein: CASSQGVQGSPLHF
D gene: .; V gene: TRBV6-5; J gene: TRBJ1-4; clone size: .; CDR3 DNA: TGTGCCAGCAGTTACTCGGAGGCGACTAATGAAAAACTGTTTTTT; CDR3 protein: CASSYSEATNEKLFF
D gene: .; V gene: TRBV6-1; J gene: TRBJ2-2; clone size: .; CDR3 DNA: TGTGCCAGCAGTGAAAACTTAGGGCCCGGGGAGCTGTTTTTT; CDR3 protein: CASSENLGPGELFF
D gene: .; V gene: TRBV18; J gene: TRBJ2-2; clone size: .; CDR3 DNA: TGTGCCAGCTCACGAGGGTCGAACACCGGGGAGCTGTTTTTT; CDR3 protein: CASSRGSNTGELFF
D gene: TRBD2; V gene: TRBV5-4; J gene: TRBJ2-5; clone size: .; CDR3 DNA: TGTGCCAGCAGCTTAACTAGCGGGGGAAGAGAGACCCAGTACTTC; CDR3 protein: CASSLTSGGRETQYF
D gene: .; V gene: TRBV18; J gene: TRBJ1-6; clone size: .; CDR3 DNA: TGTGCCAGCTCACTGGAGTTTTATAATTCACCCCTCCACTTT; CDR3 protein: CASSLEFYNSPLHF
D gene: TRBD2; V gene: TRBV6-5; J gene: TRBJ2-7; clone size: .; CDR3 DNA: TGTGCCAGCAGGCTCCGCGGGACTACCGGCTACGAGCAGTACTTC; CDR3 protein: CASRLRGTTGYEQYF
D gene: TRBD1; V gene: TRBV28; J gene: TRBJ1-5; clone size: .; CDR3 DNA: TGTGCCAGCAGTTTATTCGGACAGGGGAATAATCAGCCCCAGCATTTT; CDR3 protein: CASSLFGQGNNQPQHF
D gene: TRBD1; V gene: TRBV2; J gene: TRBJ2-7; clone size: once; CDR3 DNA: TGTGCCAGCAGAGGACAGGGTAGTTGGGAGCAGTACTTC; CDR3 protein: CASRGQGSWEQYF
D gene: TRBD1; V gene: TRBV6-5; J gene: TRBJ1-2; clone size: .; CDR3 DNA: TGTGCCAGCGAGGGACAGGGCTTCTATGGCTACACCTTC; CDR3 protein: CASEGQGFYGYTF
D gene: .; V gene: TRBV9; J gene: TRBJ2-3; clone size: .; CDR3 DNA: TGTGCCAGCAGCCCCCCGCTTCAAGGACGACCCGACACAGATACGCAGTATTTT; CDR3 protein: CASSPPLQGRPDTDTQYF
D gene: TRBD1; V gene: TRBV15; J gene: TRBJ1-3; clone size: .; CDR3 DNA: TGTGCCACCAGCCGGGACAGCTCTGGAAACACCATATATTTT; CDR3 protein: CATSRDSSGNTIYF
D gene: .; V gene: TRBV27; J gene: TRBJ1-4; clone size: .; CDR3 DNA: TGTGCCAGCAGTTTAATAGCAGATGATGAAAAACTGTTTTTT; CDR3 protein: CASSLIADDEKLFF
D gene: TRBD1; V gene: TRBV7-6; J gene: TRBJ2-2; clone size: .; CDR3 DNA: TGTGCCAGCAGCTTAAGGCAGGGGGCCGACACCGGGGAGCTGTTTTTT; CDR3 protein: CASSLRQGADTGELFF
D gene: TRBD1; V gene: TRBV3-1/TRBV3-2; J gene: TRBJ1-2; clone size: .; CDR3 DNA: TGTGCCAGCAGCCAAGGGTCAGGGGGCCCCTATGGCTACACCTTC; CDR3 protein: CASSQGSGGPYGYTF
D gene: TRBD1; V gene: TRBV4-1; J gene: TRBJ1-2; clone size: .; CDR3 DNA: TGCGCCAGCACCCAGGGACAGCCTAACTATGGCTACACCTTC; CDR3 protein: CASTQGQPNYGYTF
D gene: .; V gene: TRBV18; J gene: TRBJ1-4; clone size: .; CDR3 DNA: TGTGCCAGCTCACCCCCGGGCGGGAATGAAAAACTGTTTTTT; CDR3 protein: CASSPPGGNEKLFF
D gene: TRBD1; V gene: TRBV5-1; J gene: TRBJ1-6; clone size: .; CDR3 DNA: TGCGCCAGCAGCCGGGACAGGGGAAATTCACCCCTCCACTTT; CDR3 protein: CASSRDRGNSPLHF
D gene: .; V gene: TRBV5-6; J gene: TRBJ2-1; clone size: .; CDR3 DNA: TGTGCCAGCAGCCAGGGACCTCCTTCGGAGCAGTTCTTC; CDR3 protein: CASSQGPPSEQFF
D gene: TRBD1; V gene: TRBV7-6; J gene: TRBJ2-7; clone size: .; CDR3 DNA: TGTGCCAGCAGATCTGGGACAGGCGGGGAGCAGTACTTC; CDR3 protein: CASRSGTGGEQYF
D gene: .; V gene: TRBV7-9; J gene: TRBJ1-2; clone size: .; CDR3 DNA: TGTGCCAGCAGCCCAATGAAAGCTAACTATGGCTACACCTTC; CDR3 protein: CASSPMKANYGYTF
D gene: .; V gene: TRBV11-3; J gene: TRBJ1-1; clone size: .; CDR3 DNA: TGTGCCAGCAGCTTAGTTCCCAGGGGAGAGGCTTTCTTT; CDR3 protein: CASSLVPRGEAFF